Below are 8 T cell receptor beta chains sequenced from a single sample in a study of cytomegalovirus exposure and HLA in healthy donors. With 60 Vbeta and 13 Jbeta primers, the PCR was carried out. TCRdb's table, derived via immunoSEQ multiplex PCR, lists solely in-frame clones and lacks some. The data contain about 190,000 clones, about 77% of them singletons. The sample taken for sequencing was PBMCs. These receptors all stem from a man aged 25-45 years in good health and CMV-seropositive.

The chain has TRBV7-9 and TRBJ1-5; maybe TRBD1 (5 bases). V lost 1 base and J lost 6, with 16 bases in between. The CDR3 totals 16 residues. CDR1 and CDR2 from the germline V gene are SEHNR and FQNEAQ (reference sequence). CDR3 sequence reads: CASSLDGGGGGQPQHF. DNA of the CDR3: TGTGCCAGCAGCTTAGACGGGGGGGGAGGCGGTCAGCCCCAGCATTTT.

This clone was counted a few times. The rearrangement uses TRBV29-1 and TRBJ2-3; tentative D call: TRBD1 (6 bases). V shed 2 bases and J shed 4 bases, with 10 bases lying between them. Per germline, CDR1 SQVTM and CDR2 ANQGSEA. The length of the CDR3 is 13 residues. CDR3 region: CSVEPAGADTQYF. The CDR3 coding sequence is TGCAGCGTTGAACCGGCAGGGGCAGATACGCAGTATTTT.

The chain couples TRBV29-1 to TRBJ2-3; 9 positions match TRBD2. CDR1 and CDR2 from the germline V gene are SQVTM and ANQGSEA. The CDR3 is 14 amino acids. J lost 1 base, V lost 4 bases, and 3 bases had no gene match. This chain's CDR3 is CSVVRTSGTDTQYF. Here the CDR3 DNA reads TGCAGCGTTGTTCGGACTAGCGGCACAGATACGCAGTATTTT.

The chain is built from TRBV7-3 and TRBJ2-5; possibly TRBD2 for D (6 bases). V gave up 5 bases and J gave up 4 bases, with 17 bases separating them. The CDR3 spans 15 residues. Germline V gene lookup returns CDR1 SGHTA and CDR2 FQGTGA. In DNA, the CDR3 is TGTGCCAGCAGCCGGAATAGCGGAGGAAGAGAGACCCAGTACTTC. It is translated as CASSRNSGGRETQYF.

This rearrangement joins TRBV11-2 to TRBJ2-1; 13 positions match TRBD2. CDR1 and CDR2 from the germline V gene are SGHAT and FQNNGV. This CDR3 spans 17 amino acids. After removal of 3 bases from V and 5 bases from J, the junction contained 7 bases not matched to a gene. Here the CDR3 DNA reads TGTGCCAGCAGCTTGGGACTAGCGGGGCACCTTAACAATGAGCAGTTCTTC. Amino acids: CASSLGLAGHLNNEQFF. The full variable domain, completed using reference TRBV11-2 and TRBJ2-1, is EAGVAQSPRYKIIEKRQSVAFWCNPISGHATLYWYQQILGQGPKLLIQFQNNGVVDDSQLPKDRFSAERLKGVDSTLKIQPAKLEDSAVYLCASSLGLAGHLNNEQFFGPGTRLTVL.

The chain employs TRBV5-4 and TRBJ1-4, with D perhaps TRBD1 (5 bases). CDR1 and CDR2 from the germline V gene are SGHNT and YYREEE (reference sequence). V lost 7 bases and J lost 4, with 14 bases in between. This CDR3 region has 14 residues. The CDR3 DNA sequence: TGTGCCAGCCCCTCGGGGGGGGGTAATGAAAAACTGTTTTTT. This translates into CASPSGGGNEKLFF.

The rearrangement joins TRBV18 to TRBJ1-6; D might be TRBD1 (5 bases). CDR3 length: 16 amino acids. The V gene's germline CDR1 is KGHSH and CDR2 LQKENI. V shed 6 bases and J shed 5 bases, with 17 bases lying between them. In nucleotides, the CDR3 is TGTGCCAGCTCCGAACAGGAGGGGCTGGATAATTCACCCCTCCACTTT. Its translation is CASSEQEGLDNSPLHF.

The chain is built from TRBV19 and TRBJ2-2; no clear D. The CDR3 has 12 residues. The germline V and J ends were trimmed by 7 bases and 5 bases, with 8 bases remaining between them. Germline CDR1 reads LNHDA; CDR2 reads SQIVND (reference sequence). CDR3 in amino acids: CASTWATGELFF. CDR3 bases: TGTGCCAGTACCTGGGCGACCGGGGAGCTGTTTTTT. The entire variable domain, with the rest obtained from reference TRBV19 and TRBJ2-2, is as follows: DGGITQSPKYLFRKEGQNVTLSCEQNLNHDAMYWYRQDPGQGLRLIYYSQIVNDFQKGDIAEGYSVSREKKESFPLTVTSAQKNPTAFYLCASTWATGELFFGEGSRLTVL.